The present TCR beta chain was sequenced within a study of blood T cell repertoires in COVID-19. Turning to the study itself: Samples representing acute and convalescent COVID-19 were sourced from the United States, Italy and Spain. PBMCs, B-cell-depleted T cells, or T cells were the source of the cDNA or gDNA that made up the material.

Germline V lookup: CDR1 MGHDK, CDR2 SYGVNS. This CDR3 spans 15 amino acids. V was shortened by 3 bases and J by 0 bases, with 8 bases between the two germline ends. Source study methods: Reference gene primer amplification yielded estimated nucleated cell counts. Generated by immunoSEQ multiplex PCR, the TCRdb table keeps only in-frame clones and is missing some. That table furnishes V, J and clone size, whereas the DNA furnished D and trimming. The sample consists of approximately 77,000 clones, 70% to 90% of them appearing once. The sequence derives from a man in his forties or fifties with active COVID-19. The J gene is TRBJ2-2, the V gene TRBV25-1; no clear D gene. The specimen was peripheral blood. DNA for the CDR3: TGTGCCAGCAGTGATCAAGCGTCGAACACCGGGGAGCTGTTTTTT. The encoded protein is CASSDQASNTGELFF.